The 5 T cell receptor beta chains below come from one sample, sequenced in a study of blood T cell repertoires in COVID-19. Assay used: immunoSEQ multiplex PCR; TCRdb lists only in-frame clones, some missing. The profile shows under 300,000 clones, around 83% of them singletons. Sample: peripheral blood. These receptors were collected from a man between 18 and 35 years old with active or convalescent COVID-19.

V is TRBV7-8 and J is TRBJ2-1; TRBD2 is a possible D gene (7 bases). The CDR3 is made up of 15 amino acids. Trimming stripped 5 bases from V and 7 bases from J, with 18 bases between. Germline values: CDR1 SGHVS, CDR2 FQNEAQ. For the CDR3, the DNA is TGTGCCAGCAGCCCGGGGGGCGGGAGTTATAATGAGCAGTTCTTC. Translating gives CASSPGGGSYNEQFF.

This chain joins TRBV6-2 or TRBV6-3 and TRBJ2-3; D unresolved. In germline, CDR1 is MNHEY, CDR2 SVGEGT. V was cut by 2 bases and J by 4 bases, with 4 bases left in between. This CDR3 is built from 12 residues. This chain's CDR3 is CASSYLSDTQYF. CDR3 in DNA: TGTGCCAGCAGTTACCTGTCAGATACGCAGTATTTT.

The V and J genes are TRBV30 and TRBJ2-5, with D uncertain. Looked up from germline, CDR1 is GTSNPN and CDR2 is SVGIG (reference sequence). The CDR3 is 12 residues long. V was trimmed by 0 bases and J by 2 bases, leaving 4 bases between them. In DNA, the CDR3 is TGTGCCTGGAGTGTACAGCAAGAGACCCAGTACTTC. This sequence encodes CAWSVQQETQYF. Full variable domain (rest looked up from reference TRBV30 and TRBJ2-5): SQTIHQWPATLVQPVGSPLSLECTVEGTSNPNLYWYRQAAGRGLQLLFYSVGIGQISSEVPQNLSASRPQDRQFILSSKKLLLSDSGFYLCAWSVQQETQYFGPGTRLLVL.

The chain has TRBV3-1 (or the pseudogene TRBV3-2) and TRBJ2-7; D remains unclear. Trimming left V 4 bases short and J 6 bases short, with 13 bases between. The CDR3 totals 13 residues. The germline gives CDR1 LGHDT, CDR2 YNNKEL (reference sequence). The CDR3 loop reads CASSRESLSEQYF. The CDR3 region has the DNA TGTGCCAGCAGCCGCGAGTCCCTTAGCGAGCAGTACTTC.

The rearrangement uses TRBV13 and TRBJ1-1; 7 nucleotides align to TRBD1. CDR3 length: 16 residues. V was pared by 5 bases and J by 1 base, with 10 bases of the junction left unmatched. Per the germline V gene, CDR1 is PRHDT and CDR2 is FYEKMQ (reference sequence). This chain's CDR3 is CASSPQTGTENTEAFF. The CDR3 DNA is TGTGCCAGCAGCCCGCAGACCGGGACAGAGAACACTGAAGCTTTCTTT.